This T cell receptor (beta chain) is drawn from a study of T-cell memory formation after mild COVID-19. Study summary: Largely, the TCR clusters proved donor specific.

Trimming left V 1 base short and J 4 bases short, with 14 bases between. CDR1 and CDR2 from the germline V gene are SGHRS and YFSETQ. The CDR3 contains 15 residues. General study findings and limits: Researchers could not confirm that second-wave clones peaking on day 37 targeted SARS-CoV-2. For contracting clones, CD4+ ones sat mainly in CM and EM, CD8+ in EMRA.

TCRdb processed the 5' RACE reads anew with MiXCR; each CDR3 protein has one entry. The table lists 350,000 to 450,000 distinct CDR3 sequences, roughly an eighth of them singletons, with about 22% in the top ten. This clonotype was recorded at least ten times. The antigen is unknown. Sequencing was done on a sample of PBMCs or a T cell subset sorted from them (not recorded which). The J gene is TRBJ1-1, the V gene TRBV5-1, with D hard to call. The origin of this receptor is a man between 18 and 29 years old who had mild COVID-19 (a few samples of this study predate the infection). Cell type and time point are not known. CDR3 nucleotides: TGCGCCAGCAGCTTGTGGGAGGACCTGAGCACTGAAGCTTTCTTT. Its protein is CASSLWEDLSTEAFF.